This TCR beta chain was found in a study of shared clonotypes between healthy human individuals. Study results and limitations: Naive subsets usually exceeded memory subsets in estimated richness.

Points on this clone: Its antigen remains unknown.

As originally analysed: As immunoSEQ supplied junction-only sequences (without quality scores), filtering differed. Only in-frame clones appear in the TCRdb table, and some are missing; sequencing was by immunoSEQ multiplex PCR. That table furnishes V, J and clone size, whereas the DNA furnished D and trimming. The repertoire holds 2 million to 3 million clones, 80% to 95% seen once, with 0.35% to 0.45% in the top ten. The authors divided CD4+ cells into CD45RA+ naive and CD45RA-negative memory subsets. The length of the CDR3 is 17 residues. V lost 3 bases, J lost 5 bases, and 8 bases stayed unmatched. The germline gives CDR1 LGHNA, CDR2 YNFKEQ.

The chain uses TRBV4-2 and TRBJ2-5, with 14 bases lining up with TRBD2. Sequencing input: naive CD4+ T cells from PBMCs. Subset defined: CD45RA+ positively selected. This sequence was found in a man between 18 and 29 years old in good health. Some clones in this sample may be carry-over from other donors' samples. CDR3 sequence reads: CASSQGTSGSLGETQYF. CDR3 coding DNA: TGTGCCAGCAGCCAGGGGACTAGCGGGAGCCTCGGGGAGACCCAGTACTTC.